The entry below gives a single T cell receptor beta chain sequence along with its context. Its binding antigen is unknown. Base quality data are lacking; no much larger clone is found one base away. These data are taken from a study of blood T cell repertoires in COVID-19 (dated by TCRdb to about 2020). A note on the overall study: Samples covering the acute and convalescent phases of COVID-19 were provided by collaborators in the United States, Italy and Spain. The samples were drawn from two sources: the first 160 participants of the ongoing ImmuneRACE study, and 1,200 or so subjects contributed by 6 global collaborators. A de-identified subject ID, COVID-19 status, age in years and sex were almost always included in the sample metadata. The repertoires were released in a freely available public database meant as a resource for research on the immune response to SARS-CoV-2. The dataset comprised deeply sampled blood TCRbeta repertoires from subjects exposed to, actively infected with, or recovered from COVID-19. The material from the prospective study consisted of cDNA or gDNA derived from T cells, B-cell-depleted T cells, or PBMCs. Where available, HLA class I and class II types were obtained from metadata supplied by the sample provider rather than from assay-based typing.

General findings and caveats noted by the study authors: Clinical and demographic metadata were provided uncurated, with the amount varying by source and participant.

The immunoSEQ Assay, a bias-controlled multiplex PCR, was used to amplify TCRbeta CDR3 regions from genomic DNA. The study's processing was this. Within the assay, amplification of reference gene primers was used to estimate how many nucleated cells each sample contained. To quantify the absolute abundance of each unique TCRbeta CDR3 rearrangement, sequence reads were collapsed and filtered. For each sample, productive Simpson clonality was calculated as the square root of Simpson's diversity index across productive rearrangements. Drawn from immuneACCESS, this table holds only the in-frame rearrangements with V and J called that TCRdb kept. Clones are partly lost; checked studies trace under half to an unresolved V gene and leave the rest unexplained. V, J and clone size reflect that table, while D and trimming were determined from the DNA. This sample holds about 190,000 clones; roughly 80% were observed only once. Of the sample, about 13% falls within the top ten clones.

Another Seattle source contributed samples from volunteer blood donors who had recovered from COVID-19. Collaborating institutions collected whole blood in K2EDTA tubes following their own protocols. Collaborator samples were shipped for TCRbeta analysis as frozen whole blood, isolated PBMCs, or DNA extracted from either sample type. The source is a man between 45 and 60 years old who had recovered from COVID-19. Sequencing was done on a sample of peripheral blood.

The sequenced DNA is TGCGCCAGCAGACTAGCGGGCGGGAACACCGGGGAGCTGTTTTTT. Translated, this gives CASRLAGGNTGELFF. The V gene is TRBV5-1 and the J gene is TRBJ2-2; 9 nucleotides in the junction match TRBD2. The CDR3 has 15 amino acids, counting the end cysteine and phenylalanine. Only the CDR3 DNA is retained, 45 bases long and in frame from the first base. Sequences SGHRS (CDR1) and YFSETQ (CDR2) are obtained from the germline V gene. V ends up 5 bases short and J 1 base short, with an unmatched junction base count of 3.